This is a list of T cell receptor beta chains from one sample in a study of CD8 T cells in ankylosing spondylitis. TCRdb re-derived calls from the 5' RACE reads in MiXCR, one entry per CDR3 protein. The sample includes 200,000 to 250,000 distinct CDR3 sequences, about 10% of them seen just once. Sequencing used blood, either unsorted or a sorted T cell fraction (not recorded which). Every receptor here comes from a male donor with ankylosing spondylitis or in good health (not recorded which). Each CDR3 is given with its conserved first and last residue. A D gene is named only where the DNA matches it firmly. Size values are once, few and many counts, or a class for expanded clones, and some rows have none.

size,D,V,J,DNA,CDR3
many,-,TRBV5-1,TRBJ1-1,TGCGCCAGCAGCTTGGCCATAAACACTGAAGCTTTCTTT,CASSLAINTEAFF
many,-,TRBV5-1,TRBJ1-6,TGCGCCAGCAGCCTACAGGATCCGAGCTCCTATAATTCACCCCTCCACTTT,CASSLQDPSSYNSPLHF
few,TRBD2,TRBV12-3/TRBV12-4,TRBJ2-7,TGTGCCAGCCGGGAGGGACTAGCGGATCGATACGAGCAGTACTTC,CASREGLADRYEQYF
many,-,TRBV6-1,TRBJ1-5,TGTGCCAGCAGCCCCACAGGGTTGGGCAATCAGCCCCAGCATTTT,CASSPTGLGNQPQHF
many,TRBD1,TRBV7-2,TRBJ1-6,TGTGCCAGCAGCGGGGGGGACAGCTCCTATAATTCACCCCTCCACTTT,CASSGGDSSYNSPLHF
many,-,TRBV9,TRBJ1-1,TGTGCCAGCAGCGTGATGACAGGGAACACTGAAGCTTTCTTT,CASSVMTGNTEAFF
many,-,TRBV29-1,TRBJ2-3,TGCAGCGTCCGGGACGGGATAGCAGATACGCAGTATTTT,CSVRDGIADTQYF
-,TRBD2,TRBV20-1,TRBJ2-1,TGCAGTGCCCCGGGACTAGCGGGAAGCTCCTACAATGAGCAGTTCTTC,CSAPGLAGSSYNEQFF
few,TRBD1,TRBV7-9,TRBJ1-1,TGTGCCAGCAGCTTAGTATACCAGACAGGGAAAACTGAAGCTTTCTTT,CASSLVYQTGKTEAFF
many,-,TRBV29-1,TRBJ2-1,TGCAGCGCCCGACAGCCCTACAATGAGCAGTTCTTC,CSARQPYNEQFF
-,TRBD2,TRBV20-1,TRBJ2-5,TGCAGTGCGACACGCGCCGGGCCAGCGGGGGGGCCGTCGGAGACCCAGTACTTC,CSATRAGPAGGPSETQYF
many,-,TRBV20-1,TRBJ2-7,TGCAGTGCTAGAGAGGGGACATACTCCTACGAGCAGTACTTC,CSAREGTYSYEQYF
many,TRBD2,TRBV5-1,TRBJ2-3,TGCGCCAGCCGGACTAGAGCAGGCACAGATACGCAGTATTTT,CASRTRAGTDTQYF
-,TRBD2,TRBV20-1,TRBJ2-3,TGCAGTGCTAGAAGGTCTAGCGGTCAGAGCACAGATACGCAGTATTTT,CSARRSSGQSTDTQYF
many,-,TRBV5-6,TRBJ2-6,TGTGCCAGCAGCTTCAACTCTGGGGCCAACGTCCTGACTTTC,CASSFNSGANVLTF
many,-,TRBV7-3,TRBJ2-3,TGTGCCAGCAGCGCCACAAGGGGCACAGATACGCAGTATTTT,CASSATRGTDTQYF
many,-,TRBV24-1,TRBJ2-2,TGTGCCACCAGTGATCCGGGACACCTACCGAACTTGAACACCGGGGAGCTGTTTTTT,CATSDPGHLPNLNTGELFF
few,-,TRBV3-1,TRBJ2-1,TGTGCCAGCAGCCAAGGGTTAAGTGCGGGACTTTCCTCCTACAATGAGCAGTTCTTC,CASSQGLSAGLSSYNEQFF
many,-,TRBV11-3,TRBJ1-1,TGTGCCAGCAGCTTAGAGTCGTCTTCTGAAGCTTTCTTT,CASSLESSSEAFF
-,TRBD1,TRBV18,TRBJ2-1,TGTGCCAGCTCAGGAGGGACAGGGGACAATGAGCAGTTCTTC,CASSGGTGDNEQFF
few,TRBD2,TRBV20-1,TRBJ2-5,TGCAGTGCTAGAGATTTGCCTAGCGGGGGGTCTCTCCAAGAGACCCAGTACTTC,CSARDLPSGGSLQETQYF
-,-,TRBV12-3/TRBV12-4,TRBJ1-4,TGTGCCAGCAGTTTTGCCACCGGTGAAAAACTGTTTTTT,CASSFATGEKLFF
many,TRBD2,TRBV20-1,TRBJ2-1,TGCAGTGCTAGTGAACTAGCGGGGGGGTCTAGCTCCTACAATGAGCAGTTCTTC,CSASELAGGSSSYNEQFF
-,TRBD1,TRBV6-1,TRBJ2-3,TGTGCCAGCAGTCTCCGGACAGGGGGCAAGCCAGATACGCAGTATTTT,CASSLRTGGKPDTQYF
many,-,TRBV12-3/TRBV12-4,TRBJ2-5,TGTGCCAGCAGTGACCGGGACTTCAAGACCCAGTACTTC,CASSDRDFKTQYF
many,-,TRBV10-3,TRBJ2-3,TGTGCCATCAGTGGAGGGGCAGCCAACACAGATACGCAGTATTTT,CAISGGAANTDTQYF
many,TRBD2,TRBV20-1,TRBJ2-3,TGCAGTGCTAGAGATAGGGCTAGCGGGCACACAGATACGCAGTATTTT,CSARDRASGHTDTQYF
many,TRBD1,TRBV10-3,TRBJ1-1,TGTGCCATCAGGACACAGGGGCTGAACACTGAAGCTTTCTTT,CAIRTQGLNTEAFF
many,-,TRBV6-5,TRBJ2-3,TGTGCCAGCAGTTACCTGTCGGTTAGCGCAACAGATACGCAGTATTTT,CASSYLSVSATDTQYF
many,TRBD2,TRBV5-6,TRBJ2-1,TGTGCCAGCAGCTCCCCACTAGCGGGGGGGCCAAGGATCGATGAGCAGTTCTTC,CASSSPLAGGPRIDEQFF
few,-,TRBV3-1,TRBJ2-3,TGTGCCAGCAGCCAAGATCCGGGGCCGGATACGCAGTATTTT,CASSQDPGPDTQYF
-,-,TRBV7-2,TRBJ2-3,TGTGCCAGCAGCTTAGCCCACCCCCAGACAGATACGCAGTATTTT,CASSLAHPQTDTQYF
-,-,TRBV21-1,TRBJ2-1,TGTGCCAGCAGGCTCGACAGTGGAGATCCCCTTTACAATGAGCAGTTCTTC,CASRLDSGDPLYNEQFF
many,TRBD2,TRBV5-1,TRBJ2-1,TGCGCCAGCAGCTTGGTTAGCGGGGGCACCTACAATGAGCAGTTCTTC,CASSLVSGGTYNEQFF
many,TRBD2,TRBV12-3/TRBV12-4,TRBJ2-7,TGTGCCAGCAGTTTAGGGGGACTAGCAGTTTCCTACGAGCAGTACTTC,CASSLGGLAVSYEQYF
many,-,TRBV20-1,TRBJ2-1,TGCAGTGCGCTGTGGAGGGTGTACAATGAGCAGTTCTTC,CSALWRVYNEQFF
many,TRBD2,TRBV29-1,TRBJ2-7,TGCAGCGTTGAAGATCGTACCGGGACTAGCGGGATGTCCTACGAGCAGTACTTC,CSVEDRTGTSGMSYEQYF
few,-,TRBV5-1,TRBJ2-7,TGCGCCAGCAGCTTCAAAGGGGACGAGCAGTACTTC,CASSFKGDEQYF
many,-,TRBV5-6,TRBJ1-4,TGTGCCAGCAGCACGGGACGGAACAATGAAAAACTGTTTTTT,CASSTGRNNEKLFF
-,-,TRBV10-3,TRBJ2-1,TGTGCCATCAGTCGGGAGGACAGGGCCGACAATGAGCAGTTCTTC,CAISREDRADNEQFF
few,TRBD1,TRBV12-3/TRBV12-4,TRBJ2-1,TGTGCCAGCAGTCCCCGACAGGGGGCTCCACGGATGCGTGAGCAGTTCTTC,CASSPRQGAPRMREQFF
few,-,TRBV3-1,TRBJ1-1,TGTGCCAGCAGCCAAGATAGATCGGGGAACACTGAAGCTTTCTTT,CASSQDRSGNTEAFF
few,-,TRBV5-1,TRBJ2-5,TGCGCCAGCAGCTTGGAGGTGGCGGGCCCCCAAGAGACCCAGTACTTC,CASSLEVAGPQETQYF
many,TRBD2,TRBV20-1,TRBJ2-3,TGCAGTGCTAACCCGGGGGGGGCCACCACAGATACGCAGTATTTT,CSANPGGATTDTQYF
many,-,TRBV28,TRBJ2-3,TGTGCCAGCACGTTCCCAGCCCGGGACACAGATACGCAGTATTTT,CASTFPARDTDTQYF
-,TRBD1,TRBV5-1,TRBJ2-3,TGCGCCAGCAGCGCGGGGGACAGGGGCACCACTAGCACAGATACGCAGTATTTT,CASSAGDRGTTSTDTQYF